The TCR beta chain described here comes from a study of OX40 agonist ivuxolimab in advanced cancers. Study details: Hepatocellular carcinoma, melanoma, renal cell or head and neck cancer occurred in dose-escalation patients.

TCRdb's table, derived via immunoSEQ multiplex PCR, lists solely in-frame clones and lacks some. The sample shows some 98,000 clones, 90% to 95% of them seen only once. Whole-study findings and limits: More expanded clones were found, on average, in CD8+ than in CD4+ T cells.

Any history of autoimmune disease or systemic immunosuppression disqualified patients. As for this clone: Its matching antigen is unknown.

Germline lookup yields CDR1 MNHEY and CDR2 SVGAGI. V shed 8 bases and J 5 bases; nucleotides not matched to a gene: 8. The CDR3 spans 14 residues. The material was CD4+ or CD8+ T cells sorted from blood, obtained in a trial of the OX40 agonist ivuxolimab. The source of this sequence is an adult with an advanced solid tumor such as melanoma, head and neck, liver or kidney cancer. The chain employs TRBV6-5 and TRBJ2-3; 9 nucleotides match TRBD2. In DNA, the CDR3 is TGTGCCAGCGCGGCGGGAGGGCCGAGAGATACGCAGTATTTT. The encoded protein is CASAAGGPRDTQYF.